This is a list of T cell receptor beta chains from one sample in a study of Graves' ophthalmopathy and Graves' hyperthyroidism. TCRdb re-derived calls from the multiplex PCR reads in MiXCR, one entry per CDR3 protein. The top ten hold 40% to 45% of the sample, which has about 700,000 distinct CDR3 sequences, approximately 40% seen once. Sequenced: peripheral blood. Every receptor here comes from an adult man with Graves' ophthalmopathy. Both conserved end residues are trimmed from each CDR3. D genes are given only for firm matches.

cdr3_length	v_call	d_call	j_call	cdr3_aa
11	TRBV19	-	TRBJ2-7	ASSTTGDYEQY
13	TRBV2	-	TRBJ2-2	ASSAGLANTGELF
12	TRBV20-1	-	TRBJ2-6	STSGDTGANVLA
13	TRBV7-3	-	TRBJ1-6	ASSLATDGSSPLH
9	TRBV20-1	-	TRBJ1-2	LSDSNYGYT
13	TRBV7-9	TRBD2	TRBJ2-5	ASSLSERGKETQY
12	TRBV2	-	TRBJ2-7	ASSRQNQPYEQY
14	TRBV19	TRBD1	TRBJ1-5	ASKKGRTGVNQPQH
13	TRBV20-1	-	TRBJ2-7	SASLGRGVAYEQY
11	TRBV20-1	TRBD1	TRBJ1-4	SQKGTGEEKLF
9	TRBV29-1	-	TRBJ1-2	SSSGRGGYT
14	TRBV25-1	TRBD1	TRBJ1-4	ASSHLGGGQNEKLF
14	TRBV19	-	TRBJ2-7	ASPNLRMPSSYEQY
16	TRBV7-9	-	TRBJ1-5	ASSFQTGLGLSNQPQH
9	TRBV29-1	TRBD1	TRBJ1-2	SVEGGQGYT
11	TRBV7-3	-	TRBJ1-5	AWREASNQPQH
13	TRBV7-2	-	TRBJ2-3	ASSFRLDSTDTQY
11	TRBV2	-	TRBJ1-2	ASSSQSYYGYT
10	TRBV25-1	-	TRBJ1-5	ASRKGNQPQH
14	TRBV15	-	TRBJ2-5	ATSRDLEEVRETQY
12	TRBV29-1	-	TRBJ1-1	SVENRASNTEAF
18	TRBV7-9	TRBD1	TRBJ2-7	ASSQAPSGRGRLQTYEQY
11	TRBV20-1	-	TRBJ2-7	SAPGFDSYEQY
8	TRBV19	-	TRBJ1-1	ASSNGKAF
13	TRBV19	-	TRBJ2-6	ASSPSDSGANVLS
12	TRBV10-3	TRBD2	TRBJ2-5	AISDGLAVETQY
15	TRBV7-3	TRBD1	TRBJ1-2	ASSSYGTAGGGNGYT
12	TRBV19	-	TRBJ2-7	ASSEKRRDYEQY
12	TRBV29-1	TRBD2	TRBJ2-7	SVVSTSGSYEQY